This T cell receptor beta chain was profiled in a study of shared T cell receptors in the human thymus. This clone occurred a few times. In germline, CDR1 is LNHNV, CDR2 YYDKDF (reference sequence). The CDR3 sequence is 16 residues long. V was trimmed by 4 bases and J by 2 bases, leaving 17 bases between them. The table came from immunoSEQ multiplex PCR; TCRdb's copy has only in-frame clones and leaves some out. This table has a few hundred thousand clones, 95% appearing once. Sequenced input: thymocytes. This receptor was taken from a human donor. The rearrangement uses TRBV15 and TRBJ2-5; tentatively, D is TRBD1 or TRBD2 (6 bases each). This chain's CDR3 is CATSKGGGTKQETQYF. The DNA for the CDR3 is TGTGCCACCAGCAAGGGGGGTGGGACAAAACAAGAGACCCAGTACTTC.